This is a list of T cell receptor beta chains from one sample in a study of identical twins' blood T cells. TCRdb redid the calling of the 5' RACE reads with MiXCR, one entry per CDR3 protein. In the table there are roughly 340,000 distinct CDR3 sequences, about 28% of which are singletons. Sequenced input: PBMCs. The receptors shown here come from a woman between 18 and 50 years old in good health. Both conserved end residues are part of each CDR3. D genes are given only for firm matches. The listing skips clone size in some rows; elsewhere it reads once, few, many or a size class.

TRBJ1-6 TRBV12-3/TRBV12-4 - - TGTGCCAGCAGCCCCATTCAGGGATCACCCCTCCACTTT CASSPIQGSPLHF
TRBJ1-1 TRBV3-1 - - TGTGCCAGCAGCCAAGATCTGAGAGGGGCAGCTTTCTTT CASSQDLRGAAFF
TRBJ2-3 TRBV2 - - TGTGCCAGCAAGGGTCTGTACGCAGATACGCAGTATTTT CASKGLYADTQYF
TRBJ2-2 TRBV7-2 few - TGTGCCAGCAGCTCATCTTACAGGGAAGCCGGGGAGCTGTTTTTT CASSSSYREAGELFF
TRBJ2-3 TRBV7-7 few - TGTGCTAGCAGCTTAGGGGCCTCAGATACGCAGTATTTT CASSLGASDTQYF
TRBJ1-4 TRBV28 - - TGTGCCAGCAGTAATGCTCTACCGGATAATGAAAAACTGTTTTTT CASSNALPDNEKLFF
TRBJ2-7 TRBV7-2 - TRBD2 TGTGCCAGCAGCCGGATCCCGGGACTAGCAAGGCAGTACTTC CASSRIPGLARQYF
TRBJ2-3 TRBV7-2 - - TGTGCCAGCAGTTTTATCTTGGCGGTAACCACAGATACGCAGTATTTT CASSFILAVTTDTQYF
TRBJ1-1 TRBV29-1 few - TGCAGCGTCGGGGCTAGGGGGGGCACTGAAGCTTTCTTT CSVGARGGTEAFF
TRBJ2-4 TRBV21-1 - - TGTGCCAGCAGCCCTTCCCAGGCAAGCCCCCAGGGAAACATTCAGTACTTC CASSPSQASPQGNIQYF
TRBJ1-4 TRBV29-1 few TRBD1 TGCAGCGTTGCGAGGGACAGTGACGGGAAAAAACTGTTTTTT CSVARDSDGKKLFF
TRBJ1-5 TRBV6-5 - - TGTGCCAGCAGCCGCAGTGGAGGTCAGCCCCAGCATTTT CASSRSGGQPQHF
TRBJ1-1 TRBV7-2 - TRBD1 TGTGCCAGCAGCTCCCAGGGACAGGGCGGCCGTTTCTTT CASSSQGQGGRFF
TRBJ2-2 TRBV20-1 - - TGCAGTGCTCCCGACGCGAACACCGGGGAGCTGTTTTTT CSAPDANTGELFF
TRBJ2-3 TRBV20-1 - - TGCAGTGCTAGACGAGGCACTTTCGGGGATACGCAGTATTTT CSARRGTFGDTQYF
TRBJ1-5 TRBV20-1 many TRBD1 TGCAGTGCTAGGGGTGGACAGGGTAGGCATCAGCCCCAGCATTTT CSARGGQGRHQPQHF
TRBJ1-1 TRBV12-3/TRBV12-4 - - TGTGCCAGCAGTTTAGCGGGGGCAGCTTTCTTT CASSLAGAAFF
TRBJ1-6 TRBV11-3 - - TGTGCCAGCAGCTTAGGGGGAAACCCCCACTCACCCCTCCACTTT CASSLGGNPHSPLHF
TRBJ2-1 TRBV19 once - TGTGCCAGTAGTATCCCACAGGGAGATGAGCAGTTCTTC CASSIPQGDEQFF
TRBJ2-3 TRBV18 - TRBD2 TGTGCCAGCCATGGGACTAGCGGGTATCTGGCTACGCAGTATTTT CASHGTSGYLATQYF
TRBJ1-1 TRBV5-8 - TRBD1 TGTGCCAGCAGCCCGGACAGGGGAGGGACATGGAACACTGAAGCTTTCTTT CASSPDRGGTWNTEAFF
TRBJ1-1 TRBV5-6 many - TGTGCCAGCAGCTTGGTTATGGGGCCAGTTGTTAATGAAGCTTTCTTT CASSLVMGPVVNEAFF
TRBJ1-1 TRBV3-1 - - TGTGCCAGCAGCCAAGGGAGTCCTCCTGAAGCTTTCTTT CASSQGSPPEAFF
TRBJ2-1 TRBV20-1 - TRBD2 TGCAGTGCTAAATGGGGGGGAGAGGGGCAGTTCTTC CSAKWGGEGQFF
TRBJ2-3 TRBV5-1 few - TGCGCCAGCAGCTCTACAGGGACCCCAGATACGCAGTATTTT CASSSTGTPDTQYF
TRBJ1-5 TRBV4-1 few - TGCGCCAGCAGCCAAGAAAGTCTGTCGCGGAGGGGGGTTCAGCCCCAGCATTTT CASSQESLSRRGVQPQHF
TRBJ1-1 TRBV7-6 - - TGTGCCAGCAGCCTCCGGGGGGGGAATGCCGCTGAAGCTTTCTTT CASSLRGGNAAEAFF
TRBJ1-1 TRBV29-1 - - TGCAGCGGCCGGGCGGATACTGAAGCTTTCTTT CSGRADTEAFF
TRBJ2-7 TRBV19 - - TGTGCCAGTAGGGGTCCAGGGATTTACGAGCAGTACTTC CASRGPGIYEQYF
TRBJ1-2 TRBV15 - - TGTGCCACCATCAGAGATCTCTTACAGGGAGACTATGGCTACACCTTC CATIRDLLQGDYGYTF
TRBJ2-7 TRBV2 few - TGTGCCAACTCCCGGGACTTCCTACACCAGGGACCCTACGAGCAGTACTTC CANSRDFLHQGPYEQYF
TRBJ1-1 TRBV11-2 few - TGTGCCAGCAGCTTGGGGTTCCGACCGGGACCGGTGTTGACTGAAGCTTTCTTT CASSLGFRPGPVLTEAFF
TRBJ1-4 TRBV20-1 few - TGCAGTGCTAGAAGCGGGGGGCAAGATGAAAAACTGTTTTTT CSARSGGQDEKLFF
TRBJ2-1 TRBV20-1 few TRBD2 TGCAGTGCTTGGACTAGCTCCTTGCCAGGGCCCATCAATGAGCAGTTCTTC CSAWTSSLPGPINEQFF
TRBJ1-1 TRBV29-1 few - TGCAGCGTCGCAAAGACAAGTGAAGCTTTCTTT CSVAKTSEAFF
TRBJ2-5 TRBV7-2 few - TGTGCCAGCAGCTTATCCCCAGGGGTTGCCCAGTACTTC CASSLSPGVAQYF
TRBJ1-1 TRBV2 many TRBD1 TGTGCCAGCAGCTACGGACAGGGTGAAGCTTTCTTT CASSYGQGEAFF
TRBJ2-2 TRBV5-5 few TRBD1 TGTGCCAGCAGCTTAAGTCGCAGGGGGCTGTACGACGGGGAGCTGTTTTTT CASSLSRRGLYDGELFF
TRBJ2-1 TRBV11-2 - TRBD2 TGTGCCAGCAGCTCCGTGGGACTATACAATGAGCAGTTCTTC CASSSVGLYNEQFF
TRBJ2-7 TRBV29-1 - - TGCAGCGCTACGCCGGGACCCATCGGCGAGCAGTACTTC CSATPGPIGEQYF
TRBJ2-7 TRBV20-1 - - TGCAGTGCTAGTACCGGGGTAAACTACGAGCAGTACTTC CSASTGVNYEQYF
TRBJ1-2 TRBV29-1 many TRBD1 TGCAGCACAGCGACAGGGTCTTCCGGCTACACCTTC CSTATGSSGYTF
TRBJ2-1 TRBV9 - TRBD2 TGTGCCAGCAGCGTAGGGGTAAGCGGGAGCTACAATGAGCAGTTCTTC CASSVGVSGSYNEQFF
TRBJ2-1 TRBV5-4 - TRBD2 TGTGCCAGCAGCTTGACGGGTCGGGGGGCCTACAATGAGCAGTTCTTC CASSLTGRGAYNEQFF
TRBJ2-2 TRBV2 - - TGTGCCAGCAGCGGGGACACCACCGGGGAGCTGTTTTTT CASSGDTTGELFF
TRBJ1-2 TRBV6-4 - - TGTGCCAGCAGTCATGGGACCGGCGGCTATGGCTACACCTTC CASSHGTGGYGYTF
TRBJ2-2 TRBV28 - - TGTGCCAGCAGCACGAGACTGAACACCGGGGAGCTGTTTTTT CASSTRLNTGELFF
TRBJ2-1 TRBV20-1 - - TGCAGTGCTAGAGTCGTCTCTGAGCAGTTCTTC CSARVVSEQFF
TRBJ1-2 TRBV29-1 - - TGCAGCGAGATGGACGCTAACTATGGCTACACCTTC CSEMDANYGYTF
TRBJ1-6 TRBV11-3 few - TGTGCCAGCAGCTTATTATCGGGAAATCGCTATAATTCACCCCTCCACTTT CASSLLSGNRYNSPLHF
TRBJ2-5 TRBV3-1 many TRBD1 TGTGCCAGCAGCTTCGGGACAGGTGTTCGAGAGACCCAGTACTTC CASSFGTGVRETQYF
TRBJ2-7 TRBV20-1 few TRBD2 TGCAGTGCTAGCGGGAGGTCTTACGAGCAGTACTTC CSASGRSYEQYF
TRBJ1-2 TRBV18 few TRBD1 TGTGCCAGCTCACCAACAGGGGAGACCTATGGCTACACCTTC CASSPTGETYGYTF
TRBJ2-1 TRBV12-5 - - TGTGCTAGTGGTACGAGACAGGGAGGTGAGCAGTTCTTC CASGTRQGGEQFF
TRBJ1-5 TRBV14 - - TGTGCTAACAATGGGGTACCCCAGCATTTT CANNGVPQHF
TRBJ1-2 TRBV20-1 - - TGCAGTGCTAGAGACCCCGAACCACGACTCGGTGGCTACACCTTC CSARDPEPRLGGYTF
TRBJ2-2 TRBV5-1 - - TGCGCCAGCAGTCTCGGGACAACGAGCACCGGGGAGCTGTTTTTT CASSLGTTSTGELFF
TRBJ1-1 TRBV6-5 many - TGTGCCAGCGTCGGCGATAACACTGAAGCTTTCTTT CASVGDNTEAFF